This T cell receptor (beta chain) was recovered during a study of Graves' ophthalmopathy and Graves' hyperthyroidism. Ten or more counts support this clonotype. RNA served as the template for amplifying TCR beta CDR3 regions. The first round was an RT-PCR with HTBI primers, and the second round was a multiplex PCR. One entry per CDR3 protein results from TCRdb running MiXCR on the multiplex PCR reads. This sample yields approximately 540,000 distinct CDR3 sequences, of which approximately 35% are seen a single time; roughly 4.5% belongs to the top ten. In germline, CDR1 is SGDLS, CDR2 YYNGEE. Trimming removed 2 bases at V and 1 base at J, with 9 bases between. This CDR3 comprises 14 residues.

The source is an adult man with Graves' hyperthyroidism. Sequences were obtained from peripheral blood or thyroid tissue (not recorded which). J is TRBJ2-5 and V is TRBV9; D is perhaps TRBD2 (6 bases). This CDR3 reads CASSVSGVQETQYF. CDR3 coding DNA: TGTGCCAGCAGCGTCTCGGGGGTCCAAGAGACCCAGTACTTC.